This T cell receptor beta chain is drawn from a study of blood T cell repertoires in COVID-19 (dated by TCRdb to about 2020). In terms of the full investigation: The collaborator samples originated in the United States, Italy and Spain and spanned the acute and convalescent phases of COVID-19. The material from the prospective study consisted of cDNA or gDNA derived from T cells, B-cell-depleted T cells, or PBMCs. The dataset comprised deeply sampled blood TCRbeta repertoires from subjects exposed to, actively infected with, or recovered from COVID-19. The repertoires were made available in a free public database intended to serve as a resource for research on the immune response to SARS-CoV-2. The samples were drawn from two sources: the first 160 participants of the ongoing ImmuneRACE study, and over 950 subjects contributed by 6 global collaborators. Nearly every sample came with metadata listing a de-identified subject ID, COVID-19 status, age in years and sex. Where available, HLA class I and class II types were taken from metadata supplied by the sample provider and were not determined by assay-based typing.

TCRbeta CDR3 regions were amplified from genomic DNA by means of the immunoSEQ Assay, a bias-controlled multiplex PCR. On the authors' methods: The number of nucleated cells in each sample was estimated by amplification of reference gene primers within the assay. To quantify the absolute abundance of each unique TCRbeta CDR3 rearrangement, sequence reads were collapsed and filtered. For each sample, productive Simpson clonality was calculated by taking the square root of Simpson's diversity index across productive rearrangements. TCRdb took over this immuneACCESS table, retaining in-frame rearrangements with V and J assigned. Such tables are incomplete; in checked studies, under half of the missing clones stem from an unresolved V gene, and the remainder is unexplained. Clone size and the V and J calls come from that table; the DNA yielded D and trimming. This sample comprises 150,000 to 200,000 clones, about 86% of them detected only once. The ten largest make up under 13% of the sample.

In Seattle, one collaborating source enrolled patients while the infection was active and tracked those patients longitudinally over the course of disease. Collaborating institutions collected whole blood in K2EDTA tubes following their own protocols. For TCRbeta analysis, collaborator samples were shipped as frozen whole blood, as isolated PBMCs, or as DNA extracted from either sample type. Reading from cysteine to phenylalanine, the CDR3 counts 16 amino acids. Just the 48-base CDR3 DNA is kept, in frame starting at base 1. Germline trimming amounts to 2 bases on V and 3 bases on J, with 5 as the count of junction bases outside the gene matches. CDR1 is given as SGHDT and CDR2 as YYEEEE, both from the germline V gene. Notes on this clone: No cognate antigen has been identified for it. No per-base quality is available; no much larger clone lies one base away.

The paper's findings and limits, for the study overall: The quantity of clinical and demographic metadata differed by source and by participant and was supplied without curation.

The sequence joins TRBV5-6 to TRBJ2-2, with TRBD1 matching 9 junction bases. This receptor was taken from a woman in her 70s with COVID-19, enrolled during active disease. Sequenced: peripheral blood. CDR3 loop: CASSFGDRGYTGELFF. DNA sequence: TGTGCCAGCAGCTTTGGTGACAGGGGGTACACCGGGGAGCTGTTTTTT.